This record covers a single T cell receptor beta chain. Its target is unknown. Germline CDR1 and CDR2: SGHNT and YYREEE (reference sequence). CDR3 length: 17 amino acids. The J segment lost 6 bases and the V segment lost 1 base, leaving 6 bases of the junction unmatched. The sample comes from a study of cytomegalovirus exposure and HLA in healthy donors. As for the study in general: There were 70 million to 95 million unique TCRs (from HLA-typed donors) in an early data release. Study-wide results and caveats: The authors reported that TCR beta sequences could predict HLA-A and HLA-B alleles. These predictions were accurate for most subjects in the first cohort. Earlier findings revealed that most TCR beta V segments proved productive either about 90% or about 30% of the time. Immune exposure was documented only through CMV serostatus.

The PCR contained 60 Vbeta and 13 Jbeta primers. Using immunoSEQ multiplex PCR, the repertoire was profiled, and TCRdb retains in-frame clones only, with some absent. The sample includes around 190,000 clones, roughly 80% of them seen just once. This chain joins TRBV5-4 and TRBJ2-2, with 13 positions matching TRBD2. Sample: PBMCs. The TCR comes from a woman in her twenties or thirties in good health and CMV-seronegative. The CDR3 reads CASSLTSGGVLPGELFF. CDR3 nucleotides: TGTGCCAGCAGCTTGACTAGCGGGGGGGTCCTTCCCGGGGAGCTGTTTTTT.